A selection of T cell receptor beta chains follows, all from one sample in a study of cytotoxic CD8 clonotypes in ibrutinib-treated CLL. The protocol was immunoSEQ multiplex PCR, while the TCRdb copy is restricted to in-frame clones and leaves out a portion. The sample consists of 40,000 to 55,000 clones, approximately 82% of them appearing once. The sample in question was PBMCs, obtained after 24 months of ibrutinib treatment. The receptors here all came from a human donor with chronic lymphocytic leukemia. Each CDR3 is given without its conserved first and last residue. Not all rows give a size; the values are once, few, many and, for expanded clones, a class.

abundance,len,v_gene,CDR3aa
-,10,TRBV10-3,ATTEGLYEQY
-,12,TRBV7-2,ASSLVGASTEAF
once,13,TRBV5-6,ASSFGTDSYQPQH
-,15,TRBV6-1,ASSEALAGTLSYEQY
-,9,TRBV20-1,SRDSQNEQF
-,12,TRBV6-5,ASSYVAGNQPQH
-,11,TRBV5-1,ASSLGPLDEQY
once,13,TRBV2,ASSFPGQDLYGYT
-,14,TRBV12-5,ASGIFGYRSYNEQF
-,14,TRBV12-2,ASRSHRGRLAHEQY
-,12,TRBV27,ASSLIPGESIAF
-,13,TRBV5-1,ASSPGSQVGNEQF
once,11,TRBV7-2,ASSPSLGTIQY
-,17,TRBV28,ASSPRTPGRPLYTDTQY
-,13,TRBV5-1,ASSLASGRRSEQY
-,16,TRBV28,ASRPTGQGSRSREKLF
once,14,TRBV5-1,ASSLMGTGQNTEAF
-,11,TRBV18,ASSPMAYNEQF
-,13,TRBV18,ASSGGGQPNQPQH
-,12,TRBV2,ASSGTAIFNEQF
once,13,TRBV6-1,ASSAVGGRVTEAF
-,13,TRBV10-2,ASSGRGVPSGELF
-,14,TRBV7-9,ASSPPFREGTDTQY
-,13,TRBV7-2,ASSSREGITGELF
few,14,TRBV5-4,ASSSIAGTSGDEQY
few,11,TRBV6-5,ASTRGGENTIY
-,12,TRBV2,ASSGTYRDGEQF
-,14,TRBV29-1,SPGQNYTLAKNIQY
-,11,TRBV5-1,ASSPTGQNEKF
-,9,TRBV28,ASSLGGEQY
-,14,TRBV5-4,ASSTGLGRTYNEQF
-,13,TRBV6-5,ASSYGRTGGTEAF
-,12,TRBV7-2,ASRRLAGPYEQY
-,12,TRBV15,ATSREGQGYEQY
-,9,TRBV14,ASSQGARVY
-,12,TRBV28,ASSATGLRQTQY
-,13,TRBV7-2,ASSLRGVGNGELF
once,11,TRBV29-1,SVGLARWNEQF
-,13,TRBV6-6,ASSQRAGAADTQY
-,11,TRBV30,AWSVPERVGYT
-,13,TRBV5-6,ASTETGTSTDTQY
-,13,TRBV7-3,ASSLSSGTYNEQF
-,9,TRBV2,ASIPTQQAF
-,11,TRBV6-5,ASRGAVLYEQY
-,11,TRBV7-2,ASTAGPNEKLF
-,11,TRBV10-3,AMAEASYYEQY
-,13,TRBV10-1,ASSYGLAGGSEQF
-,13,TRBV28,ASSLAGTGIFGYT
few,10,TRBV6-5,ASSYGGYGYT
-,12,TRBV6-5,ASYSSGAYNEQF
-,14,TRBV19,ASSRTSREQVGTQY
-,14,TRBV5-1,ASSGRTSASTDTQY